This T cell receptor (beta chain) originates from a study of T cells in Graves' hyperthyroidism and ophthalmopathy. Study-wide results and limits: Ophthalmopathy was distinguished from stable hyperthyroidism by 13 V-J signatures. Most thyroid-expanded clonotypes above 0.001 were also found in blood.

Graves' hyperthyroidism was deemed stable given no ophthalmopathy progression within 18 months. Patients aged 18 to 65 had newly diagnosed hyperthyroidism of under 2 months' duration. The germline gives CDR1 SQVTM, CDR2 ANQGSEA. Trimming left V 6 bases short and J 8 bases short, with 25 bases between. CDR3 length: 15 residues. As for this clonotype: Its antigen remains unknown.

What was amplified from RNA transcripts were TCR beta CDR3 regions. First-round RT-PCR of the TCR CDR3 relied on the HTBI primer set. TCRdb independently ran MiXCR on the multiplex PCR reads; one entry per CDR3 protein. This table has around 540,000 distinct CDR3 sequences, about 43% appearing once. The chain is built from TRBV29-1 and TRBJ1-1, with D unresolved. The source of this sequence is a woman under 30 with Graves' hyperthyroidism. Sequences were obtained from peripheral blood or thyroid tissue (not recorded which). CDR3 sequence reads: CSVLKRGRDELEAFF. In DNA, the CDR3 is TGCAGCGTGCTTAAACGAGGACGGGATGAACTCGAAGCTTTCTTT.